Reported below is one T cell receptor (beta chain). This entry is derived from a study of cytomegalovirus exposure and HLA in healthy donors. This CDR3 spans 16 amino acids. V shed 5 bases and J 7 bases; nucleotides not matched to a gene: 13. Germline CDR1 is MNHEY and CDR2 is SMNVEV (reference sequence). A multiplex PCR was run with 60 Vbeta primers and 13 Jbeta primers. TCRdb's table, derived via immunoSEQ multiplex PCR, lists solely in-frame clones and lacks some. The table includes about 120,000 clones, roughly 80% detected once. The gene calls are TRBV27 and TRBJ1-2; 10 bases are a match to TRBD1. Sequencing was done on a sample of PBMCs. This TCR was recovered from a female donor in good health and CMV-seronegative. CDR3 DNA sequence: TGTGCCAGCAGTGAGGGGACAGGGGCGTCGCGTGGTGGCTACACCTTC. Its translation: CASSEGTGASRGGYTF.